Each of the 27 T cell receptor beta chains below was sequenced from the same sample in a study of OX40 agonist ivuxolimab in advanced cancers. Libraries were prepared by immunoSEQ multiplex PCR; TCRdb keeps only in-frame clonotypes and omits some of them. The top ten clones hold approximately 1% of a sample with 55,000 to 90,000 clones, roughly 80% of them seen once. The source material was CD4+ or CD8+ T cells sorted from blood, sampled in a trial of the OX40 agonist ivuxolimab. The receptor set was obtained from an adult with an advanced solid tumor such as melanoma, head and neck, liver or kidney cancer.

V and J are TRBV6-5 and TRBJ2-1; no clear D. This CDR3 is 13 amino acids long. V was clipped by 8 bases and J by 2 bases, with 10 bases between them. Germline CDR1 and CDR2: MNHEY and SVGAGI. CDR3 bases: TGTGCCAGCCGGACGGTCGCCTACAATGAGCAGTTCTTC. Protein sequence: CASRTVAYNEQFF.

V is TRBV5-1 and J is TRBJ2-3, with D perhaps matching TRBD1 (5 bases). V was shortened by 0 bases and J by 0 bases, with 8 bases between the two germline ends. CDR1 is SGHRS, CDR2 YFSETQ, per germline. The CDR3 runs 15 residues. DNA for the CDR3: TGCGCCAGCAGCTTGGACAGGCCTAGCACAGATACGCAGTATTTT. Amino acids: CASSLDRPSTDTQYF.

The V call is TRBV7-8, the J call TRBJ2-6; 14 nucleotides align to TRBD2. The length of the CDR3 is 20 residues. The germline gives CDR1 SGHVS, CDR2 FQNEAQ. V was clipped by 5 bases and J by 0 bases; unmatched bases: 9. In nucleotides, the CDR3 is TGTGCCAGCAGCCTTCTGGGACTAGCGGGGGACCTCTCTGGGGCCAACGTCCTGACTTTC. Translated, it gives CASSLLGLAGDLSGANVLTF.

The gene calls are TRBV19 and TRBJ2-7; a weak D match, TRBD1 (6 bases). The CDR3 loop spans 13 amino acids. V was pared by 4 bases and J by 4 bases, with 11 bases between. From germline, CDR1 is LNHDA and CDR2 SQIVND (reference sequence). The CDR3 here is CASSKGDLYEQYF. CDR3 bases: TGTGCCAGTAGTAAGGGGGACCTGTACGAGCAGTACTTC.

This chain connects TRBV5-8 to TRBJ2-7; TRBD1 or TRBD2 may be the D gene (6 bases each). Trimming took off 0 bases at V and 5 bases at J, with 9 bases between the two ends. This CDR3 has 13 amino acids. Looked up from germline, CDR1 is SGHTS and CDR2 is YDEGEE. The DNA of the CDR3 is TGTGCCAGCAGCTTGGGGGGGGCCCACGAGCAGTACTTC. It encodes CASSLGGAHEQYF.

This chain joins TRBV19 and TRBJ1-1; weak D call: TRBD1 (5 bases). Trimming pared 6 bases from V and 0 bases from J, leaving 14 bases between. This CDR3 is built from 15 residues. Germline CDR1 and CDR2: LNHDA and SQIVND (reference sequence). CDR3 sequence: CASRFRGTLNTEAFF. CDR3 DNA sequence: TGTGCCAGTAGATTCCGGGGGACCCTGAACACTGAAGCTTTCTTT.

About this clone itself: One end of the junction does not line up with germline, which may come from a read error. The chain recombines TRBV4-1 with TRBJ1-2, with 8 bases that match TRBD1. The CDR3 length is 16 residues. The germline gives CDR1 MGHRA, CDR2 YSYEKL. CDR3 DNA sequence: TGCGCCAGCGGCCAAGACCTCGACAGGGGTGACTATGGCTACACCTTC. As protein: CASGQDLDRGDYGYTF.

This clone was seen a single time. V usage is TRBV5-6 and J usage is TRBJ2-1, with 11 bases aligning to TRBD2. Germline V gene data show CDR1 as SGHDT and CDR2 as YYEEEE. This CDR3 comprises 17 residues. V lost 3 bases to trimming and J lost 0 bases; unmatched junction nucleotides: 5. The CDR3 sequence: CASSSTSGESSYNEQFF. The DNA for the CDR3 is TGTGCCAGCAGCTCGACTAGCGGGGAGAGCTCCTACAATGAGCAGTTCTTC. Variable domain in full (rest from reference TRBV5-6 and TRBJ2-1): DAGVTQSPTHLIKTRGQQVTLRCSPKSGHDTVSWYQQALGQGPQFIFQYYEEEERQRGNFPDRFSGHQFPNYSSELNVNALLLGDSALYLCASSSTSGESSYNEQFFGPGTRLTVL.

The rearrangement uses TRBV7-9 and TRBJ2-7, with D perhaps matching TRBD1 or TRBD2 (5 bases each). The CDR3 extends over 12 amino acids. Deletions cut 4 bases from V and 7 bases from J, with 11 bases between. Per germline, CDR1 SEHNR and CDR2 FQNEAQ (reference sequence). The CDR3 spells CASSSDWGEQYF. The CDR3 nucleotides read TGTGCCAGCAGCTCCGACTGGGGGGAGCAGTACTTC.

The chain uses TRBV11-2 and TRBJ2-7, with TRBD1 matching 7 bases. The V segment lost 3 bases and the J segment 1 base; nucleotides outside the gene matches: 6. Germline V CDR1 and CDR2: SGHAT, FQNNGV. There are 15 residues in the CDR3. The CDR3 region is CASSFSQGISYEQYF. The CDR3 nucleotides are TGTGCCAGCAGCTTCTCACAGGGGATATCCTACGAGCAGTACTTC.

The sample holds one count of this clone. The chain uses TRBV6-5 and TRBJ2-7; 11 bases align to TRBD1. The CDR3 has 16 amino acids. V trimming: 2 bases; J trimming: 0 bases; junction bases outside the gene matches: 3. Germline V gives CDR1 MNHEY, CDR2 SVGAGI. DNA of the CDR3: TGTGCCAGCAGTTACGCCGGGACAGGGGGCTCCTACGAGCAGTACTTC. This encodes CASSYAGTGGSYEQYF.

V is TRBV11-2 and J is TRBJ1-1; D is possibly TRBD1 (5 bases). CDR1 SGHAT and CDR2 FQNNGV come from the germline V gene. CDR3 length equals 14 residues. The V gene lost 4 bases and the J gene lost 8 bases, with 17 bases spanning the gap. The CDR3 region is CASSSKWGEGEAFF. The CDR3 region has the DNA TGTGCCAGCAGCTCGAAGTGGGGGGAGGGGGAAGCTTTCTTT.

The chain combines TRBV19 with TRBJ2-7; D is uncertain. This CDR3 is 15 amino acids long. CDR1 is LNHDA and CDR2 is SQIVND in the germline V gene (reference sequence). V dropped 5 bases and J dropped 2 bases, with 16 bases sitting between them. The CDR3: CASSPLGSPTYEQYF. As DNA, the CDR3 is TGTGCCAGTAGTCCCCTGGGCAGTCCAACCTACGAGCAGTACTTC.

This clone was recorded only once. V usage is TRBV6-1 and J usage is TRBJ1-2; no definite D call. CDR3 length: 11 amino acids. The ends were cut back, 5 bases at V and 8 bases at J, with 9 bases in the middle. The germline gives CDR1 MNHNS, CDR2 SASEGT. The DNA for the CDR3 is TGTGCCAGCAGTACTGCTAGCGGCTACACCTTC. It yields the protein CASSTASGYTF.

V and J are TRBV5-8 and TRBJ2-1; 11 nucleotides align to TRBD2. After removal of 4 bases from V and 6 bases from J, the junction contained 9 bases not matched to a gene. The germline CDR1 and CDR2 sequences are SGHTS and YDEGEE. The CDR3 contains 16 residues. CDR3 DNA: TGTGCCAGCAGCCAATTAGCGGGGGGGCCAATCAATGAGCAGTTCTTC. This sequence encodes CASSQLAGGPINEQFF.

The CDR3, as DNA: TGTGCCAGCAGCCCTCTTGGGAGCGGGGGGAACAATGAGCAGTTCTTC. This encodes CASSPLGSGGNNEQFF. The chain employs TRBV7-9 and TRBJ2-1; TRBD2 matches at 9 bases. Germline values: CDR1 SEHNR, CDR2 FQNEAQ (reference sequence). The CDR3 covers 16 residues. V was clipped by 5 bases and J by 5 bases; unmatched bases: 10.

The table lists this clone with a few counts. The V and J genes are TRBV4-2 and TRBJ1-2, with D possibly matching TRBD1 (5 bases). The germline V gene encodes CDR1 LGHNA and CDR2 YNFKEQ. CDR3 size: 15 residues. V lost 0 bases and J 8 bases, leaving 16 bases between the germline ends. Here the CDR3 DNA reads TGTGCCAGCAGCCAAGAGCGGGTCGTGGGACGGGGCTACACCTTC. This sequence encodes CASSQERVVGRGYTF.

This chain connects TRBV4-1 to TRBJ1-6; D is possibly TRBD1 (5 bases). Trimming removed 1 base from V and 6 bases from J, with 10 bases in between. Germline assignment: CDR1 MGHRA and CDR2 YSYEKL. This CDR3 spans 15 amino acids. The CDR3 sequence is CASSQAGRANSPLHF. In DNA, the CDR3 is TGCGCCAGCAGCCAAGCGGGCAGGGCTAATTCACCCCTCCACTTT.

This clone was counted between two and nine times. V is TRBV7-2 and J is TRBJ1-1; D is perhaps TRBD1 (5 bases). Germline loops: CDR1 SGHTA, CDR2 FQGNSA. The V gene lost 10 bases and the J gene lost 1 base, with 13 bases spanning the gap. The CDR3 totals 13 residues. CDR3 residues: CAISWGGNTEAFF. DNA for the CDR3: TGTGCCATCTCATGGGGGGGGAACACTGAAGCTTTCTTT.

The chain employs TRBV6-5 and TRBJ2-2; TRBD1 is a possible D gene (5 bases). The length of the CDR3 is 13 residues. The V end was cut by 7 bases, the J end by 1 base, with 7 bases between. CDR1 is MNHEY, CDR2 SVGAGI, per germline. The CDR3 here is CASKTENTGELFF. CDR3 sequence (DNA): TGTGCCAGCAAGACAGAGAACACCGGGGAGCTGTTTTTT.

This chain joins TRBV6-1 and TRBJ1-5; 7 bases fit TRBD1. Germline V gives CDR1 MNHNS, CDR2 SASEGT. There are 15 residues in the CDR3. The V and J ends lost 10 bases and 5 bases, in that order; junction bases with no gene match: 14. CDR3 sequence: CATGNQAGGYQPQHF. The CDR3 nucleotides read TGTGCCACCGGAAACCAGGCAGGGGGATATCAGCCCCAGCATTTT.

J is TRBJ1-2 and V is TRBV30; D not resolved. V lost 8 bases and J lost 2, with 12 bases in between. Per germline, CDR1 GTSNPN and CDR2 SVGIG (reference sequence). CDR3 size: 12 residues. CDR3 bases: TGTGCCGGAGGCAGGTTGAACTATGGCTACACCTTC. Protein sequence: CAGGRLNYGYTF.

The DNA for the CDR3 is TGTGCCAGCGGAAAGGACAGGAGATACGAGCAGTACTTC. Protein sequence: CASGKDRRYEQYF. The genes are TRBV6-1 and TRBJ2-7; the match to TRBD1 covers 7 bases. Unmatched junction bases numbered 8, after V lost 8 bases and J lost 4 bases. The CDR3 has 13 residues. Per the germline V gene, CDR1 is MNHNS and CDR2 is SASEGT.

This clone was counted a few times. The chain recombines TRBV9 with TRBJ2-3; the match to TRBD2 covers 7 bases. CDR1 and CDR2 (germline): SGDLS, YYNGEE. V shed 4 bases and J 4 bases; nucleotides not matched to a gene: 12. The CDR3 is 16 residues long. DNA for the CDR3: TGTGCCAGCAGCCCTCGTGCGGGGGAGATCGCAGATACGCAGTATTTT. It is translated as CASSPRAGEIADTQYF. Looking up the rest from reference TRBV9 and TRBJ2-3 gives the full variable domain: DSGVTQTPKHLITATGQRVTLRCSPRSGDLSVYWYQQSLDQGLQFLIQYYNGEERAKGNILERFSAQQFPDLHSELNLSSLELGDSALYFCASSPRAGEIADTQYFGPGTRLTVL.

CDR3 nucleotide sequence: TGTGCCAGCATAAAACAGGGAAACTCCTACGAGCAGTACTTC. It is translated as CASIKQGNSYEQYF. The chain is built from TRBV2 and TRBJ2-7; a weak D match, TRBD1 (6 bases). The CDR3 has 14 amino acids. Per germline, CDR1 SNHLY and CDR2 FYNNEI. Trimming took off 7 bases at V and 0 bases at J, with 13 bases between the two ends.

In this sample, this clone turned up a few times. The chain is built from TRBV29-1 and TRBJ2-1, with a tentative D call TRBD2 (6 bases). Germline V gene data show CDR1 as SQVTM and CDR2 as ANQGSEA. This CDR3 spans 15 amino acids. V was shortened by 6 bases and J by 1 base, with 16 bases between the two germline ends. The CDR3 protein is CSVLGLSDSYNEQFF. Here the CDR3 DNA reads TGCAGCGTACTCGGACTAAGCGATTCCTACAATGAGCAGTTCTTC.

The chain recombines TRBV28 with TRBJ1-5; 7 nucleotides line up with TRBD1. V shed 5 bases and J 3 bases; nucleotides not matched to a gene: 7. CDR1 is MDHEN, CDR2 SYDVKM, per germline. This CDR3 is 15 amino acids long. The chain's CDR3 is CASSVAGQPNQPQHF. The CDR3 coding sequence is TGTGCCAGCAGTGTAGCGGGACAGCCCAATCAGCCCCAGCATTTT. Together with reference TRBV28 and TRBJ1-5, the CDR3 gives the full variable domain: DVKVTQSSRYLVKRTGEKVFLECVQDMDHENMFWYRQDPGLGLRLIYFSYDVKMKEKGDIPEGYSVSREKKERFSLILESASTNQTSMYLCASSVAGQPNQPQHFGDGTRLSIL.